This is a list of T cell receptor beta chains from one sample in a study of beta chain features in type 1 diabetes. Sequenced by immunoSEQ multiplex PCR; TCRdb stores in-frame clones only, minus some. Found here are 250,000 to 300,000 clones, roughly 25% of them singletons; the top ten hold about 0.012%. Sequencing was performed on naive CD4+ T cells from blood. The receptor source for this set is a woman in her thirties with type 1 diabetes. The CDR3 runs from the conserved cysteine through the conserved F or W. The D gene is left open where the match is weak. Not every row has a clone size; where given, it reads once, few, many or a size class.

TRBD2 | TRBJ2-3 | few | TRBV30 | TGTGCCCGGACTAGCGGGAGTGCAGATACGCAGTATTTT | CARTSGSADTQYF
. | TRBJ2-1 | few | TRBV7-8 | TGTGCCAGCACGTCGAGGGTGAGCTCCTACAATGAGCAGTTCTTC | CASTSRVSSYNEQFF
TRBD2 | TRBJ2-1 | . | TRBV27 | TGTGCCAGCAGCTCCGGGACTAGCGGGAGTCCCTCCTACAATGAGCAGTTCTTC | CASSSGTSGSPSYNEQFF
. | TRBJ2-7 | . | TRBV7-2 | TGTGCCAGCAGCTTAGGGGGCGGAAGCTCCTACGAGCAGTACTTC | CASSLGGGSSYEQYF
. | TRBJ2-3 | . | TRBV7-2 | TGTGCCAGCAGCCGTTGGAGGGGAGATACGCAGTATTTT | CASSRWRGDTQYF
TRBD2 | TRBJ2-2 | . | TRBV29-1 | TGCAGCGTTGGAGGACTAGCGGGAGGGCCGGGGACCGGGGAGCTGTTTTTT | CSVGGLAGGPGTGELFF
. | TRBJ2-1 | . | TRBV7-2 | TGTGCCAGTCCGACACCTCTCTCCTACAATGAGCAGTTCTTC | CASPTPLSYNEQFF
TRBD2 | TRBJ2-5 | few | TRBV4-1 | TGCGCCAGCAGCCAAGAGGGCGGGAGGGCCGCGGAGACCCAGTACTTC | CASSQEGGRAAETQYF
. | TRBJ2-5 | . | TRBV30 | TGTGCCTGGGACAAAGACAGACAAGAGACCCAGTACTTC | CAWDKDRQETQYF
. | TRBJ1-1 | few | TRBV7-9 | TGTGCCAGCAGTCACGACAGTGTTAACACTGAAGCTTTCTTT | CASSHDSVNTEAFF
TRBD2 | TRBJ2-5 | few | TRBV16 | TGTGCCAGCAGCCAATATCGGACTAGCGGGAGCGCCCAGTACTTC | CASSQYRTSGSAQYF
TRBD1 | TRBJ1-2 | . | TRBV30 | TGTGCCTGGAGTCCCGACAGGGGCTATGGCTACACCTTC | CAWSPDRGYGYTF
. | TRBJ2-7 | few | TRBV5-6 | TGTGCCAGCAGCTTCACTACCTACGAGCAGTACTTC | CASSFTTYEQYF
TRBD2 | TRBJ2-1 | few | TRBV11-1 | TGTGCCAGCAGCTTAGGTAGCGGGAGACCCTACAATGAGCAGTTCTTC | CASSLGSGRPYNEQFF
. | TRBJ1-5 | . | TRBV7-3 | TGTGCCAGCAGCCCGACAGTAGGTCAGCCCCAGCATTTT | CASSPTVGQPQHF
. | TRBJ1-4 | . | TRBV27 | TGTGCCAGCAGTTTCATGAGGGGGTCAGGCGAAAAACTGTTTTTT | CASSFMRGSGEKLFF
. | TRBJ2-7 | . | TRBV19 | TGTGCCAGTAGTATAGTCCGGACAGCCGAGCAGTACTTC | CASSIVRTAEQYF
TRBD2 | TRBJ2-3 | . | TRBV7-2 | TGTGCCAGCAGCTTAGGAGTTAGCGGGAGGGCGAACGCAGATACGCAGTATTTT | CASSLGVSGRANADTQYF
. | TRBJ2-7 | . | TRBV15 | TGTGCCACCAGCAGAGAACTCGATAACTCCTACGAGCAGTACTTC | CATSRELDNSYEQYF
. | TRBJ2-5 | . | TRBV29-1 | TGCAGCGTTTCCCCGGTGGTTTTCGAGACCCAGTACTTC | CSVSPVVFETQYF
. | TRBJ1-2 | few | TRBV4-1 | TGCGCCAGCAGCCAACCGGGATTCTATGGCTACACCTTC | CASSQPGFYGYTF
. | TRBJ2-7 | . | TRBV30 | TGTGCCTGGAGTGTAGCCCTAACAGGGACCGAGCAGTACTTC | CAWSVALTGTEQYF
. | TRBJ1-1 | . | TRBV2 | TGTGCCAGCACCAAGAGTACTGAAGCTTTCTTT | CASTKSTEAFF
. | TRBJ2-5 | . | TRBV21-1 | TGTGCCAGCAGCAAACTGAGGGCTAGCGGGAGAGTTGAGTTATGTACCCAGTACTTC | CASSKLRASGRVELCTQYF
. | TRBJ1-5 | few | TRBV28 | TGTGCCAGCAGGACCACACGGACAGCTAAGCATCAGCCCCAGCATTTT | CASRTTRTAKHQPQHF
. | TRBJ2-1 | . | TRBV11-3 | TGTGCCAGCAGCTTAGTCTCCGGATCCAGGGACTCCTACAATGAGCAGTTCTTC | CASSLVSGSRDSYNEQFF
. | TRBJ1-2 | few | TRBV28 | TGTGCCAGCAGCGTAGCAAGGAGCTACTATGGCTACACCTTC | CASSVARSYYGYTF
. | TRBJ2-3 | few | TRBV4-2 | TGTGCCAGCAGCCGGGAGGGGGGAGGAGATACGCAGTATTTT | CASSREGGGDTQYF
. | TRBJ1-1 | few | TRBV29-1 | TGCAGCGTTGGCGGAGCAATGAACACTGAAGCTTTCTTT | CSVGGAMNTEAFF
. | TRBJ1-5 | . | TRBV19 | TGTGCCAGTAGTATAGTGGTAGGGGTTGTTCAGCCCCAGCATTTT | CASSIVVGVVQPQHF
TRBD1 | TRBJ2-1 | few | TRBV30 | TGTGCCTGGAGCTCCGGGACAGGGGGTTACAATGAGCAGTTCTTC | CAWSSGTGGYNEQFF
TRBD2 | TRBJ2-4 | few | TRBV19 | TGTGCCAGTAGTAGACTAGCCGACGGAGCCAAAAACATTCAGTACTTC | CASSRLADGAKNIQYF
. | TRBJ1-1 | . | TRBV21-1 | TGTGCCAGCAGCTGCGATGGAGAAACAGAAGCTTTCTTT | CASSCDGETEAFF
TRBD2 | TRBJ2-1 | . | TRBV5-1 | TGCGCCAGCAGCTCCACTAGCGGGAGGGACAATGAGCAGTTCTTC | CASSSTSGRDNEQFF
TRBD1 | TRBJ1-2 | few | TRBV5-4 | TGTGCCAGCAGCTTAGGGACAGATGTCGGCTATGGCTACACCTTC | CASSLGTDVGYGYTF
TRBD1 | TRBJ2-5 | . | TRBV6-5 | TGTGCCAGCAGCATCGACAGGGGGCCAGAGACCCAGTACTTC | CASSIDRGPETQYF
. | TRBJ2-1 | once | TRBV21-1 | TGTGCCATCAGGTTCTCCCGACAGGGGGCTGGTTCCTCCAACAATGAGCAGTTCTTC | CAIRFSRQGAGSSNNEQFF
TRBD1 | TRBJ1-2 | . | TRBV5-4 | TGTGCCAGCAGCCTGAGGGCAGGGGGAGGCTACACCTTC | CASSLRAGGGYTF
. | TRBJ2-7 | few | TRBV5-6 | TGTGCCAGCAGCTTGGCGGGGAGAAACTACGAGCAGTACTTC | CASSLAGRNYEQYF
TRBD2 | TRBJ2-7 | . | TRBV29-1 | TGCAGCGCCCGACTAGCGGGAGGGCCCTACGAGCAGTACTTC | CSARLAGGPYEQYF
. | TRBJ1-5 | . | TRBV2 | TGTGCCAGCAGTGAAGCGCAGGGGCTTCTTAGCAATCAGCCCCAGCATTTT | CASSEAQGLLSNQPQHF
. | TRBJ2-5 | . | TRBV29-1 | TGCAGCATTTCAGGGGCCCCACAAGAGACCCAGTACTTC | CSISGAPQETQYF
TRBD1 | TRBJ1-2 | . | TRBV9 | TGTGCCAGCAGCGCCCAGGACAGGGTCGACTATGGCTACACCTTC | CASSAQDRVDYGYTF
TRBD1 | TRBJ1-1 | few | TRBV2 | TGTGCCAGCAGTGAAGAGTACAGGGGCACTGAAGCTTTCTTT | CASSEEYRGTEAFF
. | TRBJ2-5 | few | TRBV4-1 | TGCGCCAGCAGCCATGGAGTGCGAAGGGACAAAGAGACCCAGTACTTC | CASSHGVRRDKETQYF
. | TRBJ1-5 | few | TRBV4-1 | TGCGCCAGCAGCCCCCGGGGGGACCGAGCTGGCAATCAGCCCCAGCATTTT | CASSPRGDRAGNQPQHF
TRBD2 | TRBJ2-3 | few | TRBV6-5 | TGTGCCAGCAGCCTAGCGGGAGACACAGATACGCAGTATTTT | CASSLAGDTDTQYF
TRBD1 | TRBJ1-2 | few | TRBV2 | TGTGCCACCGGTTTTAGGGGACAGGGACTTCTTGGCTACACCTTC | CATGFRGQGLLGYTF
. | TRBJ2-3 | few | TRBV25-1 | TGTGCCAGCAGCTATTTCACAGATACGCAGTATTTT | CASSYFTDTQYF
. | TRBJ2-7 | few | TRBV29-1 | TGCAGCGTTGGCGTTCGGGCGTGGCAGGGTGCCTACGAGCAGTACTTC | CSVGVRAWQGAYEQYF
. | TRBJ2-7 | . | TRBV7-6 | TGTGCCAGCAGCGGGCGGGTAGGCGAGCAGTACTTC | CASSGRVGEQYF
. | TRBJ2-1 | few | TRBV19 | TGTGCCAGTAGTATCGTCGGGGTCAATGAGCAGTTCTTC | CASSIVGVNEQFF
TRBD2 | TRBJ2-1 | . | TRBV4-1 | TGCGCCAGCAGCCAAGGACTAGCGGGGACCTACAATGAGCAGTTCTTC | CASSQGLAGTYNEQFF
. | TRBJ2-1 | . | TRBV2 | TGTGCCAGCAGTGAAGGAGGTCACAATGAGCAGTTCTTC | CASSEGGHNEQFF
. | TRBJ2-7 | . | TRBV5-1 | TGCGCCAGCAGGGAGGATTACACCCCCTACGAGCAGTACTTC | CASREDYTPYEQYF
TRBD1 | TRBJ2-5 | few | TRBV7-2 | TGTGCCAGCAGCGGGACAGGGAGAAGAGAGACCCAGTACTTC | CASSGTGRRETQYF
. | TRBJ1-5 | few | TRBV19 | TGTGCCAGTAAGTCAGGACTCCTGAAAAGGGAGCCCCAGCATTTT | CASKSGLLKREPQHF
TRBD1 | TRBJ2-1 | . | TRBV6-5 | TGTGCCAGCAGACGACAGGGTAGCTCCTACAATGAGCAGTTCTTC | CASRRQGSSYNEQFF